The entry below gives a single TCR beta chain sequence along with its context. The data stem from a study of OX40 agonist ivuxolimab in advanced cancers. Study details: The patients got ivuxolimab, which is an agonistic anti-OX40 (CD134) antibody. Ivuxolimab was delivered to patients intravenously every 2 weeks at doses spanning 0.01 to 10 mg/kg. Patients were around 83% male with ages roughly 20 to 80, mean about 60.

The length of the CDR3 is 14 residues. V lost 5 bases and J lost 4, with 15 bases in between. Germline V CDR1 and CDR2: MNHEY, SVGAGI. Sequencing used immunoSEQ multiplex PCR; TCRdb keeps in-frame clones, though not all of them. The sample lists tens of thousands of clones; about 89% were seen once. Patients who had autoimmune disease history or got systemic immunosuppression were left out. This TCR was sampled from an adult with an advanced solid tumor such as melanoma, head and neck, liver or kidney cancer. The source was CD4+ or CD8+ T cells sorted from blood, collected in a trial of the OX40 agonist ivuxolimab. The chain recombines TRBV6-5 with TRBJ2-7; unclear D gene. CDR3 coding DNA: TGTGCCAGCAGTACCCTCGGGCTGAAGTACGAGCAGTACTTC. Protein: CASSTLGLKYEQYF.